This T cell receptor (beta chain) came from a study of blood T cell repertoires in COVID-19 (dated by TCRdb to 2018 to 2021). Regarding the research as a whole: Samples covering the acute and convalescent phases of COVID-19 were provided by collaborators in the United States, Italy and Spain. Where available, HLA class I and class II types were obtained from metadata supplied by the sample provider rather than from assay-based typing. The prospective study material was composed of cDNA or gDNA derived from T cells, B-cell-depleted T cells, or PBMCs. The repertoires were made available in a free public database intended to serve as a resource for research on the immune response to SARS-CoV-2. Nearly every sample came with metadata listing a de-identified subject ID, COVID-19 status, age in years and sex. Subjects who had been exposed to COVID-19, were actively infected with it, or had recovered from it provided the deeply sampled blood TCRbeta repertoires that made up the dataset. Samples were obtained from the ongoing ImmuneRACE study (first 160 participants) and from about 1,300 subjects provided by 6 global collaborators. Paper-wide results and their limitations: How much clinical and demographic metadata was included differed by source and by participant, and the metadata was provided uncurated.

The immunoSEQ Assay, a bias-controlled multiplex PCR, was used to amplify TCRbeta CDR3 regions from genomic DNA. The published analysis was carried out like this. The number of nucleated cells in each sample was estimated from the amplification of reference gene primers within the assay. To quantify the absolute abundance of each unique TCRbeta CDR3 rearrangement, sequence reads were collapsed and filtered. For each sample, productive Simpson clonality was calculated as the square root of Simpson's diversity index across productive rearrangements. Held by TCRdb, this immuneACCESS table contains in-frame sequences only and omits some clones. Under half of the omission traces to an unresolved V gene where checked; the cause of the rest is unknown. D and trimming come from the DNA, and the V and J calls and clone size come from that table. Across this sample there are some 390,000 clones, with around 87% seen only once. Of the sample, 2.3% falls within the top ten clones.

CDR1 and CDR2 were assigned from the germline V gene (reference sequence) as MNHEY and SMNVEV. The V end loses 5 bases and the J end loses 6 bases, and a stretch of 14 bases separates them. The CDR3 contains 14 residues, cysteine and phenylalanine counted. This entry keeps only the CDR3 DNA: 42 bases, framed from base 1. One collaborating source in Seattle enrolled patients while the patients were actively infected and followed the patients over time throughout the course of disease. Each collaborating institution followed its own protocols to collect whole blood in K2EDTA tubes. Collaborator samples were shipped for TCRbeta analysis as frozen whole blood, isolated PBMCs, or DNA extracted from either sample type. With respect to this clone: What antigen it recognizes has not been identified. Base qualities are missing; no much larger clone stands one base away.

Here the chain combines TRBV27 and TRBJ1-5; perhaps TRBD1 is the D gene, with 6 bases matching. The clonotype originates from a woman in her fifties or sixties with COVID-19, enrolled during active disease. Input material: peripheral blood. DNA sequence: TGTGCCAGCAGTCTGAACAGGGTTAGTCAGCCCCAGCATTTT. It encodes CASSLNRVSQPQHF.